The 10 T cell receptor beta chains reported below all come from one sample, sequenced in a study of naive CD8 T cells in extremely preterm neonates. Clones were sequenced by immunoSEQ multiplex PCR, and TCRdb holds only the in-frame ones, with some missing. The table has 7,000 to 9,000 clones, under 98% seen once. Sequenced input: naive CD8+ T cells from blood. These receptors were obtained from a human donor in good health.

The rearrangement uses TRBV25-1 and TRBJ2-1; D is unclear. The germline V gene encodes CDR1 MGHDK and CDR2 SYGVNS. CDR3 length: 11 amino acids. Trimming shortened V by 5 bases and J by 9 bases, and 8 bases separated the two germline ends. The CDR3 coding sequence is TGTGCCAGCAGTCCCCAGTCTGAGCAGTTCTTC. Translation: CASSPQSEQFF.

V gene TRBV28 combines with J gene TRBJ1-4; D may be TRBD1 (5 bases). There are 14 residues in the CDR3. CDR1 is MDHEN and CDR2 is SYDVKM in the germline V gene. The ends were cut back, 6 bases at V and 6 bases at J, with 14 bases in the middle. CDR3 residues: CASSSGSPYEKLFF. The CDR3 DNA is TGTGCCAGCAGCTCAGGGTCCCCATATGAAAAACTGTTTTTT.

This chain uses TRBV6-6 with TRBJ2-7, with 7 bases matching TRBD2. This CDR3 comprises 15 residues. The germline CDR1 and CDR2 sequences are MNHNY and SVGAGI (reference sequence). Losses at the gene ends were 7 bases for V and 3 bases for J; bases not matched to a gene: 12. CDR3 residues: CASTSHFGTNYEQYF. The CDR3, as DNA: TGTGCCAGCACCTCCCATTTCGGGACTAACTACGAGCAGTACTTC.

This sequence joins TRBV28 and TRBJ2-7; 7 bases fit TRBD2. The length of the CDR3 is 15 residues. The V and J ends lost 0 bases and 4 bases, in that order; junction bases with no gene match: 6. Germline CDR1 reads MDHEN; CDR2 reads SYDVKM. CDR3 bases: TGTGCCAGCAGTTTATGGGCTAGCGGTCCTTACGAGCAGTACTTC. It translates to CASSLWASGPYEQYF.

The V and J genes are TRBV29-1 and TRBJ2-7, with D possibly TRBD2 on 7 matching bases. V lost 7 bases and J lost 5, with 18 bases in between. Germline assignment: CDR1 SQVTM and CDR2 ANQGSEA. This CDR3 spans 13 amino acids. This CDR3 is CSASRGAMDEQYF. CDR3 DNA: TGCAGCGCCTCCCGGGGGGCCATGGACGAGCAGTACTTC.

V is TRBV27 and J is TRBJ1-2; D is possibly TRBD1 (5 bases). CDR3 length: 14 residues. Looked up from germline, CDR1 is MNHEY and CDR2 is SMNVEV (reference sequence). V was pared by 6 bases and J by 4 bases, with 15 bases between. The CDR3 nucleotides read TGTGCCAGCAGAAAGGGGACTGGACGCTATGGCTACACCTTC. Amino acid sequence: CASRKGTGRYGYTF.

CDR3 DNA: TGTGCCAGCAGCCAGGCTCCAGGGGGCGCAAATTCACCCCTCCACTTT. It encodes CASSQAPGGANSPLHF. The J gene is TRBJ1-6, the V gene TRBV14; 8 bases are a match to TRBD1. V shed 3 bases and J 7 bases; nucleotides not matched to a gene: 8. CDR1 and CDR2 (germline): SGHDN, FVKESK. The CDR3 consists of 16 residues.

The chain links TRBV6-1 to TRBJ2-1; TRBD1 agrees at 7 bases. Trimming cost V 4 bases and J 6 bases; bases outside gene matches: 3. This CDR3 has 13 residues. Germline CDR1 and CDR2: MNHNS and SASEGT. The CDR3 nucleotides are TGTGCCAGCAGTGCGGACAGGTCCAATGAGCAGTTCTTC. It is translated as CASSADRSNEQFF.

The chain combines TRBV30 with TRBJ2-3, with a possible D match to TRBD1 (6 bases). V was shortened by 1 base and J by 6 bases, with 14 bases between the two germline ends. Germline loops: CDR1 GTSNPN, CDR2 SVGIG (reference sequence). This CDR3 has 14 residues. The DNA of the CDR3 is TGTGCCTGGAGTGGAGCTACAGGGCTTGATACGCAGTATTTT. Translation: CAWSGATGLDTQYF.

This chain uses TRBV7-8 with TRBJ1-1; no clear D gene. The CDR3 contains 11 residues. Trimming removed 1 base from V and 12 bases from J, with 9 bases in between. The V gene's germline CDR1 is SGHVS and CDR2 FQNEAQ. CDR3 DNA: TGTGCCAGCAGCTTAGAAGCGGAAACTTTCTTT. Translation: CASSLEAETFF.